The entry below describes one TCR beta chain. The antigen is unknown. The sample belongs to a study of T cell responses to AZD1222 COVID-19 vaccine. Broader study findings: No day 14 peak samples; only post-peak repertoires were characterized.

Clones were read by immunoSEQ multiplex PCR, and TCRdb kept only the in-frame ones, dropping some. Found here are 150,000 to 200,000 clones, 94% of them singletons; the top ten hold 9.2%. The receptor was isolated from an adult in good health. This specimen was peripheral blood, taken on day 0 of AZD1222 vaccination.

CDR3 sequence: CASNNRGLSLDGYTF. The CDR3 coding sequence is TGTGCCAGTAATAACAGGGGGCTGAGTTTGGATGGCTACACCTTC. The V gene is TRBV19, the J gene TRBJ1-2; 9 nucleotides align to TRBD1. Per the germline V gene, CDR1 is LNHDA and CDR2 is SQIVND (reference sequence). Trimming at V came to 7 bases and at J to 6 bases, leaving 12 bases not matched to a gene. CDR3 length: 15 residues.